The entry below describes one T cell receptor (beta chain). This record comes from a study of blood T cell repertoires in COVID-19. Study-level information: Donors in the United States, Italy and Spain gave samples during acute or convalescent COVID-19. From T cells, B-cell-depleted T cells, or PBMCs came the material, which was cDNA or gDNA.

CDR1 and CDR2 from the germline V gene are ENHRY and SYGVKD. CDR3 length equals 14 residues. V was clipped by 5 bases and J by 5 bases; unmatched bases: 8. In the original analysis: It was from reference gene primer amplification that nucleated cell counts were estimated. Assay: immunoSEQ multiplex PCR; the TCRdb copy retains only in-frame clones and omits some. D and trimming come from the DNA, and the V and J calls and clone size come from that table. Of around 150,000 clones detected, approximately 92% appear once; the ten largest clones hold about 5%. The chain combines TRBV10-3 with TRBJ1-2, with 7 bases aligning to TRBD1. This sequence was found in a woman aged 45-59 years with acute or convalescent COVID-19. The sequenced sample consisted of peripheral blood. The CDR3 nucleotides read TGTGCCATCAGTTCTGACAGGGAGAAGTATGGCTACACCTTC. It is translated as CAISSDREKYGYTF.